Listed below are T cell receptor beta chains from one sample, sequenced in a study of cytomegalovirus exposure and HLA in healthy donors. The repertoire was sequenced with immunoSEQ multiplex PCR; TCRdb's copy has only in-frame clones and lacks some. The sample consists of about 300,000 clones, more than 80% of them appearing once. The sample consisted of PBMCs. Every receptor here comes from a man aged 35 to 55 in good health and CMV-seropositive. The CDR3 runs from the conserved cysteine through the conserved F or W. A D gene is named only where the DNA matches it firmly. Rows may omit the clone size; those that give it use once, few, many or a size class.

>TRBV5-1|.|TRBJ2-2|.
CASSSGGSNTGELFF
TGCGCCAGCAGCTCTGGCGGCTCGAACACCGGGGAGCTGTTTTTT
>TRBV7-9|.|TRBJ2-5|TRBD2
CASSPSGMQETQYF
TGTGCCAGCAGCCCTAGCGGTATGCAAGAGACCCAGTACTTC
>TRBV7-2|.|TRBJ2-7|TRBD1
CASSLLQGALEQYF
TGTGCCAGCAGCTTATTACAGGGGGCGCTTGAGCAGTACTTC
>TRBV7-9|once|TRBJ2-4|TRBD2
CASSSTGTSGRGKNIQYF
TGTGCCAGCAGCTCGACCGGGACTAGCGGCCGGGGGAAAAACATTCAGTACTTC
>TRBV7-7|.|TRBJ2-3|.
CASSLNRAGDTQYF
TGTGCTAGCAGCTTGAACAGGGCTGGAGATACGCAGTATTTT
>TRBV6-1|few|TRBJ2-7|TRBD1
CASSTGTGYYEQYF
TGTGCCAGCAGTACCGGGACAGGGTACTACGAGCAGTACTTC
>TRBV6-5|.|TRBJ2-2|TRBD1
CASSYSGTGADGELFF
TGTGCCAGCAGTTACTCGGGGACAGGGGCGGACGGGGAGCTGTTTTTT
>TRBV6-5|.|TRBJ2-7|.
CASSRDLRDAYEQYF
TGTGCCAGCAGTAGGGACTTGCGAGATGCCTACGAGCAGTACTTC
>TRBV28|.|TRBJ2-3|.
CASEGGQANPDTQYF
TGTGCCAGCGAGGGAGGACAGGCCAATCCAGATACGCAGTATTTT
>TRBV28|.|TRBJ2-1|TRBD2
CASSPAPSGAYNEQFF
TGTGCCAGCAGTCCCGCCCCTAGCGGAGCCTACAATGAGCAGTTCTTC
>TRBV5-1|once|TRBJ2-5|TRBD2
CASSLLGRGGEETQYF
TGCGCCAGCAGCTTACTAGGGCGTGGGGGGGAAGAGACCCAGTACTTC
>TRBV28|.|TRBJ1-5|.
CASSLLRDNQPQHF
TGTGCCAGCAGTTTACTACGGGACAATCAGCCCCAGCATTTT
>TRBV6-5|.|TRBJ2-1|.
CASSPRGRTYNEQFF
TGTGCCAGCAGCCCACGAGGCAGAACCTACAATGAGCAGTTCTTC
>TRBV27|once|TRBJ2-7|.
CASAPRASYEQYF
TGTGCCAGTGCTCCGCGGGCATCCTACGAGCAGTACTTC
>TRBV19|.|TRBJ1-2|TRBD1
CASSPRTGRADGYTF
TGTGCCAGTAGTCCCAGGACAGGGAGAGCTGATGGCTACACCTTC
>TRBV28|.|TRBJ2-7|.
CASSSPETGSEQYF
TGTGCCAGCAGTTCACCCGAAACAGGGTCCGAGCAGTACTTC
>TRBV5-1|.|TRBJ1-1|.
CASSLVAGGAPEAFF
TGCGCCAGCAGCTTGGTGGCGGGGGGGGCCCCTGAAGCTTTCTTT
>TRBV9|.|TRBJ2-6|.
CASSWGDGANVLTF
TGTGCCAGCAGCTGGGGGGATGGGGCCAACGTCCTGACTTTC
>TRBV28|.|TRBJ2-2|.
CASRRTGFTGELFF
TGTGCCAGCAGGCGCACAGGGTTCACCGGGGAGCTGTTTTTT
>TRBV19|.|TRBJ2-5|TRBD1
CASSPWGQGAQETQYF
TGTGCCAGTAGTCCCTGGGGACAGGGGGCCCAAGAGACCCAGTACTTC
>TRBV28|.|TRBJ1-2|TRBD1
CASRPTGGRYGYTF
TGTGCCAGCAGGCCCACAGGGGGACGGTATGGCTACACCTTC
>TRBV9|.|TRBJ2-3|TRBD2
CASSVAAGAADTQYF
TGTGCCAGCAGCGTAGCGGCGGGAGCGGCAGATACGCAGTATTTT
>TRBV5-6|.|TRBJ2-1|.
CASSLDGGSYNEQFF
TGTGCCAGCAGCTTGGACGGAGGCTCCTACAATGAGCAGTTCTTC
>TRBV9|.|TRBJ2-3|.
CASSVWGLSTDTQYF
TGTGCCAGCAGCGTTTGGGGCCTTAGCACAGATACGCAGTATTTT
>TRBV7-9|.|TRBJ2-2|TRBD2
CSSSPRLAGVNLNTGELFF
TGTTCCAGCAGCCCACGACTAGCGGGAGTTAACCTAAACACCGGGGAGCTGTTTTTT
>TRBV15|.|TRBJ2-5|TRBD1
CATSREGTDQETQYF
TGTGCCACCAGCAGAGAAGGGACAGACCAAGAGACCCAGTACTTC
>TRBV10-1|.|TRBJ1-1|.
CASSEGTNTEAFF
TGCGCCAGCAGTGAGGGCACCAACACTGAAGCTTTCTTT
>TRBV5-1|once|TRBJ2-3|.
CASSFGITGPDTQYF
TGCGCCAGCAGCTTCGGAATAACAGGGCCAGATACGCAGTATTTT
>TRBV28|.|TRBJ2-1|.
CASTESGWSDEQFF
TGTGCCAGCACCGAGTCCGGTTGGAGCGATGAGCAGTTCTTC
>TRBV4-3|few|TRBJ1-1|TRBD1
CASSQVRQGNTEAFF
TGCGCCAGCAGCCAAGTAAGACAGGGGAACACTGAAGCTTTCTTT
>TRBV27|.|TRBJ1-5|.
CASSLSLAARQPQHF
TGTGCCAGCAGTTTATCACTGGCAGCCAGGCAGCCCCAGCATTTT
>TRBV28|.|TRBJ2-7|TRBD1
CASSSPGLDRVSFFASYEQYF
TGTGCCAGCAGCTCCCCAGGGCTAGACAGGGTTTCGTTTTTTGCTTCCTACGAGCAGTACTTC
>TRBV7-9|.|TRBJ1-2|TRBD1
CASSLDDRAVVDNYGYTF
TGTGCCAGCAGCTTAGACGACAGGGCGGTAGTAGATAACTATGGCTACACCTTC
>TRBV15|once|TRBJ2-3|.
CATRGPRDKTTDTQYF
TGTGCCACCAGGGGGCCCCGGGACAAAACCACAGATACGCAGTATTTT
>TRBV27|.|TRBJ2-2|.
CASSLGLKGAGELFF
TGTGCCAGCAGTTTGGGACTCAAAGGGGCCGGGGAGCTGTTTTTT
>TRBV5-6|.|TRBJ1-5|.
CASSRPSQPQHF
TGTGCCAGCAGCCGCCCCAGTCAGCCCCAGCATTTT
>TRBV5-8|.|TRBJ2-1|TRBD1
CASSLGQSPNNRQFF
TGTGCCAGCAGCCTGGGACAGAGTCCCAATAATCGACAGTTCTTC